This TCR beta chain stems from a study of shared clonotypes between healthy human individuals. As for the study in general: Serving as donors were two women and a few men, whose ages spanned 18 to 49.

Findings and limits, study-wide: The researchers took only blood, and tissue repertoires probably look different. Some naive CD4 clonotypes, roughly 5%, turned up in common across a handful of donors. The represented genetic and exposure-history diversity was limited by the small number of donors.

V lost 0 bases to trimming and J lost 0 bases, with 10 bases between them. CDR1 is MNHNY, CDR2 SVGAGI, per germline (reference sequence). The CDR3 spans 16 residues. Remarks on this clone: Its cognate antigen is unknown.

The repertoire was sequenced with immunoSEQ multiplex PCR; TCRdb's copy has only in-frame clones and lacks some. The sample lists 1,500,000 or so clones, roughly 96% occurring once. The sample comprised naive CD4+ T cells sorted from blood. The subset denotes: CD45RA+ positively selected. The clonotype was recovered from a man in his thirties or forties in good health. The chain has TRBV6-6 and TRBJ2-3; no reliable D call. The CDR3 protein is CASSYSGRMSTDTQYF. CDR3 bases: TGTGCCAGCAGTTACTCTGGCAGGATGAGCACAGATACGCAGTATTTT.